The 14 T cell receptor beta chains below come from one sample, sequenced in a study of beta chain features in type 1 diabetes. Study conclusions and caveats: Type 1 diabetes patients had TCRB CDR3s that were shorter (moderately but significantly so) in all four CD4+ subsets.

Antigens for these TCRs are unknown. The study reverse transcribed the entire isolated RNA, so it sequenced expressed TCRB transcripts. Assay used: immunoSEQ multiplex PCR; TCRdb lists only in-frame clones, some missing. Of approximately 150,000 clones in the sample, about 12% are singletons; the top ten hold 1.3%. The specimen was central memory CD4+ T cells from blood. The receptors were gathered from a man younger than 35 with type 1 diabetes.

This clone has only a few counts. The CDR3 here is CASSTTGTAVQPQHF. The CDR3 DNA reads as TGTGCCAGCAGTACTACCGGGACAGCCGTACAGCCCCAGCATTTT. The V and J genes are TRBV28 and TRBJ1-5, with TRBD1 matching over 7 bases. Germline V gene sequence: CDR1 MDHEN, CDR2 SYDVKM. V was clipped by 5 bases and J by 7 bases; unmatched bases: 11. This CDR3 comprises 15 residues. Filled out from reference TRBV28 and TRBJ1-5, the complete variable domain reads DVKVTQSSRYLVKRTGEKVFLECVQDMDHENMFWYRQDPGLGLRLIYFSYDVKMKEKGDIPEGYSVSREKKERFSLILESASTNQTSMYLCASSTTGTAVQPQHFGDGTRLSIL.

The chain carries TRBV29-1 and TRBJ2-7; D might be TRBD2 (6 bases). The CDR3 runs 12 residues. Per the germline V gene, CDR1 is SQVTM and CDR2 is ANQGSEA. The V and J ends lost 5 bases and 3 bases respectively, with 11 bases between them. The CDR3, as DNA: TGCAGCGTTCAGCCGGGGGACTACGAGCAGTACTTC. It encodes CSVQPGDYEQYF.

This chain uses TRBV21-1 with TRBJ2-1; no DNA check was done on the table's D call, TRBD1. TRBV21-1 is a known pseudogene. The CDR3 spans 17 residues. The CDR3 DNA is TGTGCCAGCAGCAGAAAATTGCGGACAGGGGGCTACAATGAGCAGTTCTTC. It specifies CASSRKLRTGGYNEQFF.

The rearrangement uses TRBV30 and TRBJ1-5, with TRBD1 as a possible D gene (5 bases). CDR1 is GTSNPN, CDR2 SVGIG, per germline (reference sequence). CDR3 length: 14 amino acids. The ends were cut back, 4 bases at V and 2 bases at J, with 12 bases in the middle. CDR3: CAWKEGQGNQPQHF. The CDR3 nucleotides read TGTGCCTGGAAGGAGGGGCAGGGCAATCAGCCCCAGCATTTT.

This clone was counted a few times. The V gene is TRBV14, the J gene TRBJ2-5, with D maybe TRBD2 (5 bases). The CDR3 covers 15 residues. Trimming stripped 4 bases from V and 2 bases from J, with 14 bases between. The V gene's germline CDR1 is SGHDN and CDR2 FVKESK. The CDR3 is CASSPTRASQETQYF. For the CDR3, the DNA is TGTGCCAGCAGCCCAACTAGAGCCTCACAAGAGACCCAGTACTTC.

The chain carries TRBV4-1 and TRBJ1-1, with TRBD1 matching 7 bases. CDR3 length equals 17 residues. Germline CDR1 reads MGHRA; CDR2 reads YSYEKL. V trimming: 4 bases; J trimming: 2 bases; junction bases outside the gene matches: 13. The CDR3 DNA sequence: TGCGCCAGCAGCCCAGGGACAGCTCGGGGCAGAAACACTGAAGCTTTCTTT. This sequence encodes CASSPGTARGRNTEAFF.

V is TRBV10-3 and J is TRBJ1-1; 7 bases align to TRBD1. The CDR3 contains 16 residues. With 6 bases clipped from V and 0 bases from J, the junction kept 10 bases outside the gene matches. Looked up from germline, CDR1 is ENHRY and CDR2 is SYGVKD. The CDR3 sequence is CAIRRGGQPLNTEAFF. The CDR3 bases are TGTGCCATCAGGCGGGGGGGACAGCCCTTGAACACTGAAGCTTTCTTT.

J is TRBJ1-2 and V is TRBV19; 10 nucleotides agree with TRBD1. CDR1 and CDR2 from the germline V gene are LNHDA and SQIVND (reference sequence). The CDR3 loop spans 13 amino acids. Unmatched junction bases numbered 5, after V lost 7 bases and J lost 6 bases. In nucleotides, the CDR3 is TGTGCCAGTACCCCCGGGACAGGGGATGGCTACACCTTC. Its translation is CASTPGTGDGYTF.

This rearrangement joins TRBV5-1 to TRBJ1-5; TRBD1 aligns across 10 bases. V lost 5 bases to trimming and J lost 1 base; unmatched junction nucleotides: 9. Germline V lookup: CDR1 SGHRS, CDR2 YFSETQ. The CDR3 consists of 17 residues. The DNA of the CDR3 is TGCGCCAGCAGAACCGGGACAGGGGACCTAAGCAATCAGCCCCAGCATTTT. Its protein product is CASRTGTGDLSNQPQHF.

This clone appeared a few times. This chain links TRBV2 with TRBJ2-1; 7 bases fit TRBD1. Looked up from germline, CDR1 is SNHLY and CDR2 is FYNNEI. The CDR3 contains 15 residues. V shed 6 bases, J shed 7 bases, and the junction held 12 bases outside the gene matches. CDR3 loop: CASSRTGQPRNEQFF. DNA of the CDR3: TGTGCCAGCAGCCGGACAGGACAGCCCAGAAATGAGCAGTTCTTC.

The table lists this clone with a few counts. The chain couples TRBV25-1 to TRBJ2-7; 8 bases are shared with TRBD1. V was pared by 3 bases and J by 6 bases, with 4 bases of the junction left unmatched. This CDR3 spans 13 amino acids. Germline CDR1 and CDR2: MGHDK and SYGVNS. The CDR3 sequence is CASSDRGRGEQYF. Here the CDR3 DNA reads TGTGCCAGCAGTGACAGGGGGCGGGGCGAGCAGTACTTC.

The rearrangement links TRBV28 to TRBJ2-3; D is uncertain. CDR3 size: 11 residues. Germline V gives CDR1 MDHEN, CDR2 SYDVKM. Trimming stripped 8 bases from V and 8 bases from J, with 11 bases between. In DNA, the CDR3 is TGTGCCAGCGGCCCGTGGGGTACGCAGTATTTT. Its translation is CASGPWGTQYF. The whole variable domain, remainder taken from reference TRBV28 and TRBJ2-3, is DVKVTQSSRYLVKRTGEKVFLECVQDMDHENMFWYRQDPGLGLRLIYFSYDVKMKEKGDIPEGYSVSREKKERFSLILESASTNQTSMYLCASGPWGTQYFGPGTRLTVL.

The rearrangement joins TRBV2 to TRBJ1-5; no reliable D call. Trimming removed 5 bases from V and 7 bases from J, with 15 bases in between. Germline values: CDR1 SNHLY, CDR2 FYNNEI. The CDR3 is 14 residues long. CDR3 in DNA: TGTGCCAGCAGTATGGGAGGTCCCGGGCAGCCCCAGCATTTT. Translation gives CASSMGGPGQPQHF.

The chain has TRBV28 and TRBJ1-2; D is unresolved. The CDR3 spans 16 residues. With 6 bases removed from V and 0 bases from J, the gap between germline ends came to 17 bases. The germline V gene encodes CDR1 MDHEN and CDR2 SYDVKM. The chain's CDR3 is CASRPSMGTANYGYTF. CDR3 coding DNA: TGTGCCAGCAGACCTTCAATGGGAACTGCTAACTATGGCTACACCTTC.